These T cell receptor beta chains were read from a single sample in a study of T-cell memory formation after mild COVID-19. TCRdb reprocessed the 5' RACE reads via MiXCR and lists one record per CDR3 protein. The sample contains some 43,000 distinct CDR3 sequences, approximately 6.5% of which appear only once. The sequencing input was PBMCs or a T cell subset sorted from them (not recorded which). Every receptor here comes from an adult who had mild COVID-19 (a few samples of this study predate the infection). Cell type and time point are not known. Each CDR3 is given with its conserved first and last residue.

v_call | cdr3_aa
TRBV5-4 | CASSPRSGADTQYF
TRBV6-2/TRBV6-3 | CASKGYGGQPQHF
TRBV24-1 | CATSRGTAMGGYTF
TRBV12-3/TRBV12-4 | CASSLQDTALHF
TRBV7-2 | CASSRTPPWEQYF
TRBV3-1 | CASSQRRTSGYQETQYF
TRBV7-8 | CASSLGLGVFF
TRBV4-2 | CASSQDQGSEQFF
TRBV6-5 | CASRSSPYTGANTEAFF
TRBV12-3/TRBV12-4 | CASSSNRDPPYEQYF
TRBV20-1 | CSAREGTGELFF
TRBV5-1 | CASSLGSGNEKLFF
TRBV12-3/TRBV12-4 | CASSPGQGIGNEQFF
TRBV7-3 | CASSALGALTEEQYF
TRBV27 | CASSLMFAGGAELFF
TRBV4-2 | CASSQGYETEAFF
TRBV6-5 | CASSSTVEETQYF
TRBV7-9 | CASSRVGSTEAFF
TRBV7-9 | CASSLNRGSSYEQYF
TRBV25-1 | CASSDPTGTGNTIYF
TRBV27 | CASSLSGNTGELFF
TRBV24-1 | CATSDPGLAGGYNEQFF
TRBV5-6 | CASSSPGRGNSPLHF
TRBV7-9 | CASSREGVGEQYF
TRBV7-6 | CASSPVGEGQPQHF
TRBV20-1 | CSARGGLAVAKNIQYF
TRBV6-2/TRBV6-3 | CASSDLRTSGTRPQHF
TRBV6-1 | CASRSRGVSDTQYF
TRBV3-1 | CASSPYSGITSYEQYF